Listed below are T cell receptor beta chains from one sample, sequenced in a study of blood T cell repertoires in COVID-19. This table comes from immunoSEQ multiplex PCR, and its TCRdb copy is limited to in-frame clones, with some not included. The sample lists 250,000 to 350,000 clones; 70% to 85% were seen once. The sample consisted of peripheral blood. The source is a human donor with COVID-19, enrolled during active disease. The donor label of this sample is uncertain. The CDR3 runs from the conserved cysteine through the conserved F or W. A D gene is named only where the DNA matches it firmly. The size field is filled for only some rows; it gives once, few, many or a size class.

>.|TRBD1|TRBJ1-2|TRBV7-9
TGTGCCAGCAGCTTAGGGGGACAGGGCCCTCTTCGCTATGGCTACACCTTC
CASSLGGQGPLRYGYTF
>few|.|TRBJ1-4|TRBV5-1
TGCGCCAGCAGCTCGGACACCTGGACCGAAAAACTGTTTTTT
CASSSDTWTEKLFF
>.|.|TRBJ1-4|TRBV6-5
TGTGCCAGCAGGGGAGGGGGGGCAGCGGAAAAACTGTTTTTT
CASRGGGAAEKLFF
>.|TRBD2|TRBJ2-7|TRBV7-2
TGTGCCAGCAGCTTAGAAGCGCGGGAGATCAACGAGCAGTACTTC
CASSLEAREINEQYF
>.|.|TRBJ1-2|TRBV7-9
TGTGCCAGCAGCTTAGACAGGGATGGAGGCTACACCTTC
CASSLDRDGGYTF
>.|.|TRBJ1-1|TRBV18
TGTGCCAGCTCACCCACGGCGGGGTCTCACACTGAAGCTTTCTTT
CASSPTAGSHTEAFF
>once|.|TRBJ1-1|TRBV19
TGTGCCAGCGAATCACAGGGTAGGCCTGAAGCTTTCTTT
CASESQGRPEAFF
>.|TRBD1|TRBJ1-4|TRBV27
TGTGCCAGCAGTTCCCCCGGGACAGGGGAAAATGAAAAACTGTTTTTT
CASSSPGTGENEKLFF
>once|TRBD1|TRBJ2-3|TRBV12-3/TRBV12-4
TGTGCCAGCAGGCGGGACAGGGCGCAGTATTTT
CASRRDRAQYF
>few|TRBD1|TRBJ2-7|TRBV28
TGTGCCAGCACCCCCGGGACAGGATCATACGAGCAGTACTTC
CASTPGTGSYEQYF
>.|.|TRBJ1-5|TRBV6-5
TGTGCCAGCAGCCGCAGAAATAGCAATCAGCCCCAGCATTTT
CASSRRNSNQPQHF
>.|TRBD1|TRBJ2-2|TRBV5-1
TGCGCCAGCAGCTTCGCCGGGACAGGGACCGGGGAGCTGTTTTTT
CASSFAGTGTGELFF
>.|.|TRBJ2-2|TRBV29-1
TGCAGCGCAGTGGGGGGGCCTATGAACACCGGGGAGCTGTTTTTT
CSAVGGPMNTGELFF
>.|TRBD2|TRBJ2-1|TRBV19
TGTGCCAGTAGTACCCCCGGGCTAGCGGGAGGTACGGTTGAGCAGTTCTTC
CASSTPGLAGGTVEQFF
>.|.|TRBJ2-3|TRBV13
TGTGCCAGCAGCCGAGAGCGGAGCACAGATACGCAGTATTTT
CASSRERSTDTQYF
>.|.|TRBJ1-2|TRBV10-3
TGTGCCATCAGTGAGCCCAACCGGGGGGCAGGAGGCTACACCTTC
CAISEPNRGAGGYTF
>.|.|TRBJ2-2|TRBV6-5
TGTGCCAGCAGCCGCTCCAGTACCGGGGAGCTGTTTTTT
CASSRSSTGELFF
>.|.|TRBJ2-7|TRBV5-6
TGTGCCAGCAGTATCCAGGGTTACGAGCAGTACTTC
CASSIQGYEQYF
>.|.|TRBJ2-3|TRBV11-2
TGTGCCAGCAGCTCCCTCGGCACAGATACGCAGTATTTT
CASSSLGTDTQYF
>.|.|TRBJ1-1|TRBV6-5
TGTGCCAGCAGCCGGGAGACTGAAGCTTTCTTT
CASSRETEAFF
>.|TRBD1|TRBJ2-7|TRBV19
TGTGCCAGTAGCTCCGGGACAGGGGTCTACGAGCAGTACTTC
CASSSGTGVYEQYF
>.|TRBD1|TRBJ2-1|TRBV19
TGTGCCAGTAGTATCTTATCCGGGACAGGGGACAATGAGCAGTTCTTC
CASSILSGTGDNEQFF
>.|TRBD1|TRBJ2-7|TRBV18
TGTGCCAGCTCCTACCGGGGACAGGGAACGTTTCGATACGAGCAGTACTTC
CASSYRGQGTFRYEQYF
>.|TRBD1|TRBJ2-7|TRBV29-1
TGCAGCGTTCTAAACCCGGGACAGGGGACCTACGAGCAGTACTTC
CSVLNPGQGTYEQYF
>.|.|TRBJ1-5|TRBV4-1
TGCGCCAGCAGCCAAGACCACCCCTACAATCAGCCCCAGCATTTT
CASSQDHPYNQPQHF
>.|.|TRBJ2-1|TRBV7-2
TGTGCCAGCAGCTTATACTTCTTAAGCTCCTACAATGAGCAGTTCTTC
CASSLYFLSSYNEQFF
>.|TRBD1|TRBJ1-2|TRBV28
TGTGCCGGCAGTCTCCCCTCCAGGGGGCAGGGCTACACCTTC
CAGSLPSRGQGYTF
>.|.|TRBJ2-1|TRBV5-5
TGTGCCAGCAGCCCCACGATACGGACTTTCGACGTCTTC
CASSPTIRTFDVF
>.|.|TRBJ2-1|TRBV20-1
TGCAGTGCTGACCAGGCCGGCGAGCAGTTCTTC
CSADQAGEQFF
>.|TRBD1|TRBJ2-3|TRBV27
TGTGCCAGCAGTTTATCGTACAGGGGCTCGGGGAGCACAGATACGCAGTATTTT
CASSLSYRGSGSTDTQYF
>.|.|TRBJ2-2|TRBV6-1
TGTGCCAGCAGTGAATTTTACAGGGGAGGCACCGGGGAGCTGTTTTTT
CASSEFYRGGTGELFF
>.|.|TRBJ1-5|TRBV9
TGTGCCAGCAGCGCTACAGACCGCGAGGGCCAGCCCCAGCATTTT
CASSATDREGQPQHF
>.|.|TRBJ2-7|TRBV21-1
TGTGCCAGTACTTTGTCAGGGGGCGGGCAGCAGTACTTC
CASTLSGGGQQYF
>.|TRBD2|TRBJ2-1|TRBV19
TGTGCCACCGCAGGGGCCGGGAGGGCCTACAATGAGCAGTTCTTC
CATAGAGRAYNEQFF
>.|TRBD1|TRBJ2-1|TRBV20-1
TGCAGTGCTAGTCGGACAGGCGATACCTACAATGAGCAGTTCTTC
CSASRTGDTYNEQFF
>.|.|TRBJ2-3|TRBV5-8
TGTGCCAGCAGGCTAAGGGGGGGAGATACGCAGTATTTT
CASRLRGGDTQYF
>.|TRBD1|TRBJ2-3|TRBV28
TGTGCCATCAAGGACAGGGGGCGAGATACGCAGTATTTT
CAIKDRGRDTQYF
>.|.|TRBJ2-6|TRBV28
TGTGCCAGCAAAGGGGGAGCTGGGGCCAACGTCCTGACTTTC
CASKGGAGANVLTF
>.|.|TRBJ1-1|TRBV5-1
TGCGCCAGCAGCTTCTCCCGTTCGGCTGAAGCTTTCTTT
CASSFSRSAEAFF
>.|.|TRBJ2-7|TRBV12-3/TRBV12-4
TGTGCCAGCAGGCGATTCGACGAGCAGTACTTC
CASRRFDEQYF
>.|.|TRBJ1-1|TRBV19
TGTGCCAGTAGTATGGGGAGGGGCCCTACCCCCTTCGGGAACACTGAAGCTTTCTTT
CASSMGRGPTPFGNTEAFF
>.|.|TRBJ1-5|TRBV27
TGTGCCAGCAGTCCGGACAGATTCGATTCTTATAGCAATCAGCCCCAGCATTTT
CASSPDRFDSYSNQPQHF
>.|TRBD1|TRBJ1-1|TRBV27
TGTGCCAGCAGGGGGACAGGACTAGGGAACACTGAAGCTTTCTTT
CASRGTGLGNTEAFF
>.|.|TRBJ1-1|TRBV13
TGTGCCAGCAGCTTAGATGTGGGGCTCACTGAAGCTTTCTTT
CASSLDVGLTEAFF
>.|TRBD2|TRBJ2-2|TRBV24-1
TGTGCCACCGGGACTAGCGACACCGGGGAGCTGTTTTTT
CATGTSDTGELFF
>.|TRBD1|TRBJ1-3|TRBV7-9
TGTGCCAGCACCAAAAACGCAGGGGGTAGCTCTGGAAACACCATATATTTT
CASTKNAGGSSGNTIYF
>.|TRBD1|TRBJ2-1|TRBV18
TGTGCCAGCTCACCCAGGGGGCGGATTGGGTCATTTGAGCAGTTCTTC
CASSPRGRIGSFEQFF
>few|TRBD2|TRBJ2-3|TRBV19
TGTGCCAGTACGGGGACTAGCGGATACACAGATACGCAGTATTTT
CASTGTSGYTDTQYF
>.|.|TRBJ2-1|TRBV30
TGTGCCTGGAATGCACTGCAGGGTCGTGCGTTCTTC
CAWNALQGRAFF
>.|.|TRBJ1-5|TRBV12-3/TRBV12-4
TGTGCCAGCAGTTCGACGGGGCAGCCCCAGCATTTT
CASSSTGQPQHF
>.|.|TRBJ2-2|TRBV5-1
TGCGCCAGCAGCTGGGCCGGGGGGAACACCGGGGAGCTGTTTTTT
CASSWAGGNTGELFF
>.|.|TRBJ1-5|TRBV6-1
TGTGCCAGCAGCTACGGGGGGAATCAGCCCCAGCATTTT
CASSYGGNQPQHF
>once|.|TRBJ2-3|TRBV29-1
TGCAGCTCCGGGGAAGATACGCAGTATTTT
CSSGEDTQYF
>.|TRBD1|TRBJ2-7|TRBV28
TGTGCCAGCAGGCTCCAGGGGGCTGGACTCGAGCAGTACTTC
CASRLQGAGLEQYF